The T cell receptor beta chain under discussion was sequenced for a study of identical twins. General observations from the study: The models gave estimates that fell short of the out-of-frame TCR alpha sharing seen in monozygotic twins.

A template switching step contributed a universal primer site, while unique molecular identifiers were present in the cDNA. TCRdb itself ran the 5' RACE reads through MiXCR, one entry per CDR3 protein. The table includes 690,000 or so distinct CDR3 sequences, around 8.3% detected once. A few counts support this clonotype. Its antigen remains unidentified. CDR3 size: 18 residues. Germline V gene sequence: CDR1 DFQATT, CDR2 SNEGSKA (reference sequence). The ends were cut back, 3 bases at V and 4 bases at J, with 26 bases in the middle. These same data were also listed under a study on yellow fever vaccine responses in identical twins. From that paper: Reportedly, twins' vaccine T cell responses looked partly convergent and partly personalized.

The chain combines TRBV20-1 with TRBJ2-3, with D perhaps matching TRBD2 (6 bases). This TCR derives from a woman between 18 and 30 years old in good health. The sequenced material came from PBMCs. The CDR3 sequence is CSARGEVEGEVYADTQYF. Here the CDR3 DNA reads TGCAGTGCTAGGGGGGAGGTAGAGGGAGAGGTTTATGCAGATACGCAGTATTTT.